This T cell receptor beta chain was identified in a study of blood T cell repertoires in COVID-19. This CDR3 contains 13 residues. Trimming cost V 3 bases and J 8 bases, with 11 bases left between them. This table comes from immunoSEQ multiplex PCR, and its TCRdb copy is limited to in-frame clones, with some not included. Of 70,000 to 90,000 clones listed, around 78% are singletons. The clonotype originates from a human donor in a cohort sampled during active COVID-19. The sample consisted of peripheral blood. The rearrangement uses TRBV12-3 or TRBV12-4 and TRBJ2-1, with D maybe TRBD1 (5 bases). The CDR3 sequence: CASSFSGIYEQFF. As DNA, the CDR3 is TGTGCCAGCAGTTTTTCAGGGATCTATGAGCAGTTCTTC.